This T cell receptor beta chain was retrieved from a study of identical twins. TCRdb re-analysed the 5' RACE reads in MiXCR, keeping a single row per CDR3 protein. The sample records about 700,000 distinct CDR3 sequences, more than 6.5% being singletons. Trimming removed 5 bases from V and 5 bases from J, with 15 bases in between. CDR3 length equals 13 residues. The germline V gene encodes CDR1 GTSNPN and CDR2 SVGIG (reference sequence). This clonotype has a handful of counts. The same sample was also used in a study of yellow fever vaccine responses in identical twins.

The receptor was derived from a woman between 18 and 29 years old in good health. This sequence joins TRBV30 and TRBJ2-5; D assignment may be TRBD1 or TRBD2 (5 bases each). Sequencing input: PBMCs. The CDR3 spells CAWQGTAPETQYF. The CDR3 coding sequence is TGTGCCTGGCAAGGGACGGCACCGGAGACCCAGTACTTC.